These T cell receptor beta chains were read from a single sample in a study of CXCR3-negative and CXCR3-positive naive CD8 T cells. TCRdb reprocessed the 5' RACE reads and reports one entry per CDR3 protein, with no DNA. The listing contains roughly 110,000 distinct CDR3 sequences. The sample was naive CXCR3+ CD8+ T cells from blood. These receptors were collected from a human donor in good health. Some clones in this sample may be carry-over from other donors' samples. CDR3s include the opening cysteine and the closing phenylalanine or tryptophan.

>TRBJ1-2|TRBV29-1
CSVVVGQGMDLYGYTF
>TRBJ2-7|TRBV27
CASRPLVLAGNEQYF
>TRBJ2-2|TRBV19
CASSRQGTGGELFF
>TRBJ2-4|TRBV29-1
CSVPEGQAGNIQYF
>TRBJ2-3|TRBV18
CASSPSVGRTTDTQYF
>TRBJ2-1|TRBV20-1
CSATRLTYNEQFF
>TRBJ2-1|TRBV11-3
CASSKGRGSNEQFF
>TRBJ2-3|TRBV7-6
CASSSLPDTQYF
>TRBJ2-7|TRBV2
CASSGTSGNYEQYF
>TRBJ2-2|TRBV5-1
CASSSGLAGLNTGELFF
>TRBJ2-7|TRBV12-3/TRBV12-4
CASSSANRGVYEQYF
>TRBJ2-7|TRBV28
CASSHDSYEQYF
>TRBJ2-2|TRBV14
CASSHPAGHTGELFF
>TRBJ2-7|TRBV20-1
CSARDQGAYEQYF
>TRBJ2-7|TRBV6-5
CASSNGQGGPYEQYF
>TRBJ2-7|TRBV5-4
CASRAGSPASNVYEQYF
>TRBJ1-6|TRBV25-1
CASSFGGGANSPLHF
>TRBJ2-7|TRBV7-9
CASSLSGSSYSYEQYF
>TRBJ2-7|TRBV2
CASSEYSSVSYEQYF
>TRBJ2-1|TRBV19
CASDPGGSSYNEQFF